The clone carrying this TCR beta chain was found once. No antigen is known for it. This entry comes from a study of persistence of HIV-infected CD4 T cells. Notes on the study in general: Rare CMV-responding cells carrying HIV-1 proviruses were not analyzed separately for TCR.

This nonspecific control used anti-CD3/anti-CD28 bead stimulation of CD4+ T cells. Responding CD4+ T cells were sorted by upregulation of both CD40 ligand and CD69. The immunoSEQ assay was version 4, run in survey mode. Clones were read by immunoSEQ multiplex PCR, and TCRdb kept only the in-frame ones, dropping some. The data show about 45,000 clones, about 89% seen once. The length of the CDR3 is 14 residues. CDR1 MDHEN and CDR2 SYDVKM come from the germline V gene. With 11 bases removed from V and 5 bases from J, the gap between germline ends came to 19 bases. The material sequenced was CD4+ T cells sorted from PBMCs after roughly 17-hour stimulation, taken from a patient who received antiretroviral therapy. This receptor was obtained from an adult man with HIV who was CMV-seropositive. The chain joins TRBV28 to TRBJ1-5; possibly TRBD1 for D (6 bases). This CDR3 reads CAGQTRRIDQPQHF. For the CDR3, the DNA is TGTGCCGGACAGACGAGGAGGATCGATCAGCCCCAGCATTTT.